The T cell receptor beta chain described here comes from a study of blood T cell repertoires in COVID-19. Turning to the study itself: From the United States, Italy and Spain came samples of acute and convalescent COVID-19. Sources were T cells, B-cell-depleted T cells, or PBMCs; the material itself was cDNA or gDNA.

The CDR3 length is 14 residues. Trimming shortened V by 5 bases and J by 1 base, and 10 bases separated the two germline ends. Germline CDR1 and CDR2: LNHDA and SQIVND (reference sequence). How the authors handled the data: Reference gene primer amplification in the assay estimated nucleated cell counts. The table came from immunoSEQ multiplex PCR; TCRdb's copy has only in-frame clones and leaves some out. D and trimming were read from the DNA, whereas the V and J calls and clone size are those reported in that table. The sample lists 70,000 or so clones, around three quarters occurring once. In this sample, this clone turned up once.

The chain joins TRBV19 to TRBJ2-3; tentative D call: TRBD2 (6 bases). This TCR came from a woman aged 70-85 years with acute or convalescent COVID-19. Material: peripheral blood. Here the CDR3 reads CASSPKRGTDTQYF. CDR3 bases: TGTGCCAGTAGTCCAAAGCGGGGCACAGATACGCAGTATTTT.